This T cell receptor delta chain was found in a study of gamma-delta T cells after stem cell transplantation. TCRdb called clones from the RT-PCR reads again using CATT. Among under 2,500 delta-chain clones, about 1.1% were seen once, and the ten largest hold around 27%. This clone was seen only a few times. This clonotype was sampled from a human donor. It is not recorded whose cells these are; they may come from a transplant donor. Sequenced sample: gamma-delta T cells.

The CDR3 loop is CALGPVVPGLGDTDKLIF. CDR3 bases: TGTGCTCTTGGGCCCGTGGTGCCAGGACTGGGGGATACTGATAAACTCATCTTT. This chain links TRDV1 with TRDJ1; the match to TRDD3 covers 12 bases. CDR3 size: 18 residues. Germline lookup yields CDR1 TSWWSYY and CDR2 QGS. V trimming: 5 bases; J trimming: 5 bases; junction bases outside the gene matches: 15.